The 17 T cell receptor beta chains reported below all come from one sample, sequenced in a study of CXCR3-negative and CXCR3-positive naive CD8 T cells. The TRB cDNA libraries were prepared by 5' RACE with UMI labels. Reanalyzing the 5' RACE reads, TCRdb keeps one entry per CDR3 protein, without DNA. Listed are 56,000 or so distinct CDR3 sequences; 20% to 25% falls within the top ten. Material: memory CD8+ T cells from blood. Receptors originate from a human donor in good health. Some clones in this sample may be carry-over from other donors' samples.

This chain links TRBV7-9 with TRBJ2-1. Looked up from germline, CDR1 is SEHNR and CDR2 is FQNEAQ (reference sequence). This CDR3 has 15 residues. Here the CDR3 reads CASSLAGSSYNEQFF.

V gene TRBV5-1 combines with J gene TRBJ2-3. The CDR3 is made up of 12 amino acids. Germline V gene data show CDR1 as SGHRS and CDR2 as YFSETQ. This CDR3 reads CASSSEADTQYF.

V usage is TRBV9 and J usage is TRBJ2-1. The V gene's germline CDR1 is SGDLS and CDR2 YYNGEE. The CDR3 extends over 14 amino acids. The CDR3: CASSPRDSDNEQFF.

V and J are TRBV7-6 and TRBJ2-3; TCRdb reports TRBD2, a call that lacks DNA to check it against. The CDR3 totals 18 residues. Per the germline V gene, CDR1 is SGHVS and CDR2 is FNYEAQ. The CDR3 reads CASSLEGAAGGLTDTQYF.

This chain connects TRBV29-1 to TRBJ2-1; TCRdb names TRBD1, which stays unverified in the absence of DNA. This CDR3 has 14 residues. Germline assignment: CDR1 SQVTM and CDR2 ANQGSEA. Here the CDR3 reads CSVGQGDAYNEQFF.

This chain uses TRBV20-1 with TRBJ2-1. The germline CDR1 and CDR2 sequences are DFQATT and SNEGSKA (reference sequence). The CDR3 spans 15 residues. The CDR3: CSARDSGSSYNEQFF.

The rearrangement links TRBV25-1 to TRBJ2-1. The CDR3 runs 12 residues. The germline V gene encodes CDR1 MGHDK and CDR2 SYGVNS. CDR3 sequence: CASSEGYGEQFF.

This chain uses TRBV7-9 with TRBJ2-7; absent DNA, TCRdb's TRBD1 call cannot be checked. The CDR3 sequence is 14 residues long. Germline loops: CDR1 SEHNR, CDR2 FQNEAQ (reference sequence). The CDR3 reads CASSLAGARYEQYF.

The chain uses TRBV27 and TRBJ2-7; lacking DNA, the TRBD1 call made by TCRdb goes unchecked. This CDR3 is built from 14 residues. Germline CDR1 and CDR2: MNHEY and SMNVEV (reference sequence). The CDR3 sequence is CASSLRDRHYEQYF.

The chain has TRBV19 and TRBJ2-1. The CDR3 is 12 residues long. Germline CDR1 reads LNHDA; CDR2 reads SQIVND (reference sequence). This CDR3 is CASSIGQTEQFF.

The V call is TRBV3-1, the J call TRBJ2-7. The CDR3 covers 15 residues. Germline CDR1 and CDR2: LGHDT and YNNKEL (reference sequence). The chain's CDR3 is CASSQVRLGPYEQYF.

The chain carries TRBV7-2 and TRBJ1-1; TCRdb designates TRBD1, a call that cannot be tested without DNA. The CDR3 length is 12 residues. The germline gives CDR1 SGHTA, CDR2 FQGNSA. The CDR3 region is CASSLGQLEAFF. The full variable domain, with the rest looked up from reference TRBV7-2 and TRBJ1-1, is GAGVSQSPSNKVTEKGKDVELRCDPISGHTALYWYRQSLGQGLEFLIYFQGNSAPDKSGLPSDRFSAERTGGSVSTLTIQRTQQEDSAVYLCASSLGQLEAFFGQGTRLTVV.

The rearrangement uses TRBV20-1 and TRBJ2-7; with no DNA, the TCRdb D assignment of TRBD1 cannot be verified. Germline-derived CDR1 and CDR2 are DFQATT and SNEGSKA (reference sequence). This CDR3 region has 12 residues. The CDR3 is CSARLGDHEQYF.

This chain uses TRBV5-7 with TRBJ2-3; the D call from TCRdb, TRBD1, cannot be confirmed without DNA. Being an ORF, TRBV5-7 has a function that is uncertain. The length of the CDR3 is 16 residues. Here the CDR3 reads CASSHGTTQSADTQYF.

This chain connects TRBV7-7 to TRBJ2-7; TCRdb designates TRBD1, a call that cannot be tested without DNA. CDR1 is SSHAT, CDR2 FNYEAQ, per germline (reference sequence). This CDR3 spans 14 amino acids. CDR3 in amino acids: CASSAWDGSYEQYF.

The chain links TRBV21-1 to TRBJ1-1; TCRdb's D call, TRBD1, is unchecked because there is no DNA. TRBV21-1 is flagged as a pseudogene. This CDR3 is 16 amino acids long. The CDR3 sequence is CASSKAQVRGNTEAFF.

This chain joins TRBV5-6 and TRBJ2-7; TCRdb proposes TRBD1, but this gene call is untestable without DNA. The CDR3 is 12 residues long. The germline gives CDR1 SGHDT, CDR2 YYEEEE. CDR3 protein: CASSETAYEQYF.